This TCR beta chain is drawn from a study of T cell responses to AZD1222 COVID-19 vaccine. Worth noting for this clone: Its target is not known.

Sequencing was performed with immunoSEQ multiplex PCR; in TCRdb, only in-frame clones are kept and a portion is missing. The sample includes 200,000 or so clones, about 89% of them seen just once. This CDR3 comprises 17 residues. The V gene end was trimmed by 4 bases and the J gene end by 5 bases; junction bases not matched to a gene: 10. The germline gives CDR1 SGHNT, CDR2 YYREEE (reference sequence). General study findings and limits: Donors skewed white British and female; clonal diversity was possibly underestimated. The study found Spike-specific TCR breadth and depth rose after two AZD1222 doses. Regions 160-218 and 743-854 dominated among vaccine-associated CD4 TCRs spanning spike. Baseline antibody screening turned up just a handful of seropositive AZD1222 recipients.

The sequencing here drew on peripheral blood, taken on day 0 of MenACWY control vaccination. The receptor was derived from an adult in good health. The chain uses TRBV5-4 and TRBJ2-3, with 13 bases lining up with TRBD2. CDR3 in amino acids: CASSDALAGGLGDTQYF. CDR3 nucleotide sequence: TGTGCCAGCAGCGACGCACTAGCGGGGGGGCTGGGAGATACGCAGTATTTT. The full variable domain, rest sourced from reference TRBV5-4 and TRBJ2-3, is ETGVTQSPTHLIKTRGQQVTLRCSSQSGHNTVSWYQQALGQGPQFIFQYYREEENGRGNFPPRFSGLQFPNYSSELNVNALELDDSALYLCASSDALAGGLGDTQYFGPGTRLTVL.